This TCR beta chain was observed in a study of neurological immune-mediated disorders. CDR1 is MNHEY and CDR2 is SMNVEV in the germline V gene (reference sequence). The CDR3 is made up of 17 amino acids. After removal of 6 bases from V and 5 bases from J, the junction contained 17 bases not matched to a gene. Time point reported: technical triplicate 2. The cDNA came from 5'RACE, which used 10-nucleotide random UMIs. TCRdb itself ran the 5' RACE reads through MiXCR, one entry per CDR3 protein. This sample yields roughly 57,000 distinct CDR3 sequences, of which about 24% are seen a single time; less than 6% belongs to the top ten. There are a few counts of this clonotype.

V and J are TRBV27 and TRBJ2-7, with TRBD1 matching 9 bases. The receptor was derived from a man aged 60-69 years with HTLV-1-associated myelopathy (HAM/TSP). Sequenced input: PBMCs. CDR3 sequence: CASSRFASGTGINEQYF. CDR3 DNA: TGTGCCAGCAGCCGATTCGCCTCCGGGACAGGGATCAACGAGCAGTACTTC.